A single sample gave rise to the 21 T cell receptor beta chains below, sequenced in a study of blood T cells in healthy people across ages (dated by TCRdb to between 2015 and 2017). Library method: 5' RACE. Sequencing was performed on an Illumina HiSeq 2500. A second PCR of about 6 to 11 cycles was run with a J-beta primer mix and a sample-barcoded 5' primer. TCRdb cleaned the public reads at Q25 with fastp, built clones with MiXCR and kept in-frame beta chains. When rows share a CDR3 protein, they turn into one entry using the most common DNA and genes. The sample table shows fewer than 600,000 distinct CDR3 sequences, and about 27% are seen once. The top ten clonotypes cover approximately 4% of the sample. The same data also contributed to another study, on T cells of mothers and their children.

Sequenced material: blood. The source of these receptors is a boy between 2 and 15 years old in good health.

This clonotype occurred a few times. The genes are TRBV6-2 or TRBV6-3 and TRBJ2-4; 9 bases line up with TRBD2. Trimming at V came to 2 bases and at J to 3 bases, leaving 8 bases not matched to a gene. The CDR3 is 17 residues long. Germline CDR1 MNHEY, CDR2 SVGEGT. The CDR3 nucleotides are TGTGCCAGCAGTTACAGGGTCGAGACTAGCGGCAAAAACATTCAGTACTTC. Translated, it gives CASSYRVETSGKNIQYF.

This clonotype turned up a few times. The chain combines TRBV5-1 with TRBJ2-4, with D perhaps TRBD1 or TRBD2 (5 bases each). V lost 3 bases to trimming and J lost 7 bases, with 11 bases between them. The CDR3 spans 13 residues. In germline, CDR1 is SGHRS, CDR2 YFSETQ. As DNA, the CDR3 is TGCGCCAGCAGCTGGGACGGAGGTAACATTCAGTACTTC. Translation gives CASSWDGGNIQYF.

The J gene is TRBJ1-2, the V gene TRBV29-1; D call uncertain. CDR1 and CDR2 from the germline V gene are SQVTM and ANQGSEA. The V gene lost 6 bases and the J gene lost 5 bases, with 16 bases spanning the gap. CDR3 size: 13 residues. The CDR3 region has the DNA TGCAGCGTCGCTCTGAGGGCCAAATATGGCTACACCTTC. Translated: CSVALRAKYGYTF.

This clonotype turned up a few times. CDR3 loop: CASSKRLGGETQYF. In DNA form, the CDR3 reads TGTGCCAGCAGCAAGAGGCTGGGCGGGGAGACCCAGTACTTC. The genes are TRBV7-8 and TRBJ2-5, with D possibly being TRBD2 (5 bases). The ends were cut back, 5 bases at V and 5 bases at J, with 15 bases in the middle. The CDR3 loop spans 14 amino acids. The germline V gene has CDR1 SGHVS and CDR2 FQNEAQ. Looking up the rest from reference TRBV7-8 and TRBJ2-5 gives the full variable domain: GAGVSQSPRYKVAKRGQDVALRCDPISGHVSLFWYQQALGQGPEFLTYFQNEAQLDKSGLPSDRFFAERPEGSVSTLKIQRTQQEDSAVYLCASSKRLGGETQYFGPGTRLLVL.

This chain links TRBV19 with TRBJ2-7; possibly TRBD2 for D (6 bases). CDR3 size: 15 residues. Trimming cost V 4 bases and J 2 bases, with 15 bases left between them. Germline loops: CDR1 LNHDA, CDR2 SQIVND (reference sequence). As DNA, the CDR3 is TGTGCCAGTAGTAACGGAGGCGGGGTGACCTACGAGCAGTACTTC. This encodes CASSNGGGVTYEQYF.

This clonotype was picked up a small number of times. The rearrangement links TRBV16 to TRBJ1-2, with TRBD1 as a possible D gene (5 bases). The CDR3 totals 16 residues. CDR1 and CDR2 (germline): KGHSY, FQNENV. Deletions cut 7 bases from V and 2 bases from J, with 20 bases between. This chain's CDR3 is CASMGPSTVWNYGYTF. The CDR3 DNA reads TGTGCCAGCATGGGGCCCAGTACGGTATGGAACTATGGCTACACCTTC.

This clonotype came up once. The chain links TRBV20-1 to TRBJ2-4, with 12 nucleotides matching TRBD1. Germline V gives CDR1 DFQATT, CDR2 SNEGSKA (reference sequence). The V segment lost 6 bases and the J segment 8 bases; nucleotides outside the gene matches: 5. The CDR3 runs to 13 residues. CDR3: CSAQGQGADIQYF. In DNA form, the CDR3 reads TGCAGTGCCCAGGGACAGGGGGCAGACATTCAGTACTTC.

V is TRBV12-3 or TRBV12-4 and J is TRBJ1-4, with 9 nucleotides matching TRBD1. The J segment lost 5 bases and the V segment lost 5 bases, leaving 6 bases of the junction unmatched. CDR3 length: 15 amino acids. CDR3 residues: CASSQDRGSNEKLFF. CDR3 DNA: TGTGCCAGCAGTCAAGACAGGGGGTCGAATGAAAAACTGTTTTTT.

V and J are TRBV4-2 and TRBJ2-1; TRBD1 matches at 7 bases. The V segment lost 0 bases and the J segment 0 bases; nucleotides outside the gene matches: 8. The CDR3 extends over 18 amino acids. Germline V gene lookup returns CDR1 LGHNA and CDR2 YNFKEQ. CDR3 sequence reads: CASSQDDRVLSSYNEQFF. The CDR3 region has the DNA TGTGCCAGCAGCCAAGATGACAGGGTCTTAAGCTCCTACAATGAGCAGTTCTTC.

The sample holds a few counts of this clonotype. Its ends do not fully match the called genes, so a read error is possible. This chain connects TRBV11-2 to TRBJ2-3; no firm D call. The CDR3 covers 12 residues. CDR1 and CDR2 (germline): SGHAT, FQNNGV. CDR3 loop: CAGSTSAHTQYF. CDR3 sequence (DNA): TGTGCCGGCAGCACCAGCGCCCATACGCAGTATTTT.

J is TRBJ2-6 and V is TRBV7-9; 7 positions match TRBD1. Germline V CDR1 and CDR2: SEHNR, FQNEAQ (reference sequence). Trimming at V came to 5 bases and at J to 0 bases, leaving 10 bases not matched to a gene. The CDR3 spans 18 residues. The CDR3 bases are TGTGCCAGCAGCCATGGACAGGTCTTTCGCTCTGGGGCCAACGTCCTGACTTTC. Encoded protein: CASSHGQVFRSGANVLTF. The full variable domain, its missing parts supplied by reference TRBV7-9 and TRBJ2-6, is DTGVSQNPRHKITKRGQNVTFRCDPISEHNRLYWYRQTLGQGPEFLTYFQNEAQLEKSRLLSDRFSAERPKGSFSTLEIQRTEQGDSAMYLCASSHGQVFRSGANVLTFGAGSRLTVL.

The chain is built from TRBV29-1 and TRBJ2-5; TRBD1 might be the D (6 bases). The CDR3 loop spans 13 amino acids. Germline-derived CDR1 and CDR2 are SQVTM and ANQGSEA. V dropped 3 bases and J dropped 4 bases, with 12 bases sitting between them. Written as DNA, the CDR3 is TGCAGCGTTGAGAGGGGACACCGAGAGACCCAGTACTTC. Protein product: CSVERGHRETQYF.

V is TRBV12-3 or TRBV12-4 and J is TRBJ2-4, with D tentatively TRBD1 (6 bases). V was shortened by 4 bases and J by 6 bases, with 10 bases between the two germline ends. The CDR3 has 13 amino acids. The CDR3 is CASSWRTVNIQYF. The CDR3 DNA reads TGTGCCAGCAGTTGGCGGACAGTAAACATTCAGTACTTC.

The chain links TRBV12-3 or TRBV12-4 to TRBJ1-4, with D uncertain. V lost 7 bases and J lost 8, with 17 bases in between. CDR3 size: 14 residues. The CDR3 region is CASTLGYPEEKLFF. CDR3 nucleotides: TGTGCCAGCACCCTGGGTTATCCAGAAGAAAAACTGTTTTTT.

This clonotype has a handful of counts. This chain connects TRBV6-4 to TRBJ1-2; D is perhaps TRBD1 (6 bases). The germline V and J ends were trimmed by 3 bases and 6 bases, with 14 bases remaining between them. The CDR3 totals 14 residues. Germline V lookup: CDR1 MRHNA, CDR2 SNTAGT. DNA for the CDR3: TGTGCCAGCAGTGAGAAGGGGGGATCGGATGGCTACACCTTC. Encoded protein: CASSEKGGSDGYTF.

This clonotype was recorded a few times. This chain connects TRBV29-1 to TRBJ2-3; weak D call: TRBD2 (5 bases). Per germline, CDR1 SQVTM and CDR2 ANQGSEA. The CDR3 contains 14 residues. V gave up 5 bases and J gave up 4 bases, with 16 bases separating them. Here the CDR3 DNA reads TGCAGCGTTCAGAGCGGAAGAAGCCCAGATACGCAGTATTTT. Amino acids: CSVQSGRSPDTQYF.

This clonotype has just a few counts. This chain connects TRBV6-2 or TRBV6-3 to TRBJ1-1; unclear D gene. Trimming removed 7 bases at V and 3 bases at J, with 18 bases between. The CDR3 has 15 residues. Germline CDR1 is MNHEY and CDR2 is SVGEGT. The CDR3: CASIWNIQEYTEAFF. CDR3 nucleotides: TGTGCCAGCATTTGGAACATTCAGGAGTACACTGAAGCTTTCTTT.

This clonotype occurred a few times. CDR3 DNA sequence: TGTGCCCACCGCACCCATCCCGCCTACGAGCAGTACTTC. Translation gives CAHRTHPAYEQYF. This sequence joins TRBV9 and TRBJ2-7; D remains unclear. Germline V gene data show CDR1 as SGDLS and CDR2 as YYNGEE. V gave up 10 bases and J gave up 2 bases, with 16 bases separating them. The CDR3 is 13 residues long.

On this clonotype: One end of the junction is discordant with germline, which a read error may explain. J is TRBJ2-5 and V is TRBV3-1, with TRBD2 as a possible D gene (5 bases). This CDR3 has 14 residues. CDR1 and CDR2 from the germline V gene are LGHDT and YNNKEL (reference sequence). The CDR3 sequence: CASSQAGFQGTQYF. In DNA form, the CDR3 reads TGTGCCAGCAGCCAAGCGGGATTTCAAGGGACCCAGTACTTC.

The chain uses TRBV27 and TRBJ2-2, with D perhaps given as TRBD1 or TRBD2 (5 bases each). Trimming took off 1 base at V and 0 bases at J, with 6 bases between the two ends. This CDR3 spans 15 amino acids. Germline CDR1 MNHEY, CDR2 SMNVEV (reference sequence). The CDR3 DNA reads as TGTGCCAGCAGTTTATGGGACCCGAACACCGGGGAGCTGTTTTTT. Translating it yields CASSLWDPNTGELFF.

This clonotype has just one count. The rearrangement links TRBV12-3 or TRBV12-4 to TRBJ2-1, with TRBD2 as a possible D gene (5 bases). The CDR3 runs 14 residues. Between the trimmed V and J ends, which lost 3 bases and 7 bases, there was a span of 13 bases. The CDR3 here is CASSLSERGNEQFF. The CDR3 DNA sequence: TGTGCCAGCAGTTTGAGTGAGAGAGGGAATGAGCAGTTCTTC.